The source of this TCR beta chain is a study of T cell responses to AZD1222 COVID-19 vaccine. TCRdb's copy holds only in-frame clones and misses some; the assay was immunoSEQ multiplex PCR. The sample has around 110,000 clones; around 85% are singletons. The study, taken as a whole, reports: White British people made up most donors, females outnumbered males, and clonal diversity was possibly underestimated.

Germline CDR1 is MNHEY and CDR2 is SVGAGI. The CDR3 loop spans 12 amino acids. V was clipped by 8 bases and J by 2 bases; unmatched bases: 3. In regard to this clone: Its target is unknown.

This chain connects TRBV6-5 to TRBJ2-7, with 7 bases identical to TRBD1. The receptor comes from an adult in good health. The sequencing here drew on peripheral blood, taken on day 0 of MenACWY control vaccination. This CDR3 reads CASRTGAYEQYF. As DNA, the CDR3 is TGTGCCAGCCGGACAGGTGCCTACGAGCAGTACTTC.